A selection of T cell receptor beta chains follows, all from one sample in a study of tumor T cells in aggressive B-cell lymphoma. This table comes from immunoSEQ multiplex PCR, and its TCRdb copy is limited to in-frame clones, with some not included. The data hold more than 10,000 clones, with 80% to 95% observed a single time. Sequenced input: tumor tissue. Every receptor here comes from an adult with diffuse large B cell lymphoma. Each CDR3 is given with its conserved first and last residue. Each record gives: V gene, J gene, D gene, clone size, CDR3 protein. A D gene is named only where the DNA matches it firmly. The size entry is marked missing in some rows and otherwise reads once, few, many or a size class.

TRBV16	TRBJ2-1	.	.	CASSSGGVYEQFF
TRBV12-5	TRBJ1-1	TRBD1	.	CASGQGTPRTEAFF
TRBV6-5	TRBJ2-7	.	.	CASSYSGIEQYF
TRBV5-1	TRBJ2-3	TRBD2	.	CASSAERELDTQYF
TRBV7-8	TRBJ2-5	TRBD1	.	CASSGRTGEETQYF
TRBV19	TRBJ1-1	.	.	CASMGGQMNTEAFF
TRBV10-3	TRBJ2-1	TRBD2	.	CAIRTGTSGRAGYEQFF
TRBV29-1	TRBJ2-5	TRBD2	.	CSVDPAGSETQYF
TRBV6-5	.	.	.	CASSYSRGFSYEQYF
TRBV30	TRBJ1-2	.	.	CAWSVGRGRGYGYTF
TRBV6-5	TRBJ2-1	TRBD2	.	CASGYSGGGYNEQFF
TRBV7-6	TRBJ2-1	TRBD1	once	CASSLELGDRGRFEQFF
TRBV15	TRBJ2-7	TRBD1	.	CATSEGTGIYEQYF
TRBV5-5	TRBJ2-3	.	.	CASSFLSGAKDTQYF
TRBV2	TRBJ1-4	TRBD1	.	CASSRTGDNEKLFF
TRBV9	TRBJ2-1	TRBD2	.	CASSHVPGGYNEQFF
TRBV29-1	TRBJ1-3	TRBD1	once	CSVRGGNTIYF
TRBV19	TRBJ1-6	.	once	CASSRLGGNNSPLHF
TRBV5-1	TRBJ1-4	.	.	CASSLQSNNEKLFF
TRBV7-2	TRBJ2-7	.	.	CASSLVGTEQYF
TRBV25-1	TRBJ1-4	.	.	CASSPSNGGGREKLFF
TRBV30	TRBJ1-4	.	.	CAWTATNEKLFF
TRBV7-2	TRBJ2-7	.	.	CASSLMGKWTGTYEQYF
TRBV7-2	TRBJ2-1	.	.	CASSLGTPNEQFF
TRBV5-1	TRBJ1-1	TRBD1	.	CASSTTGGTEAFF
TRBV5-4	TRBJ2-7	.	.	CASSPGGGDEQYF
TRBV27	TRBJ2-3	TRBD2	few	CARKCGGLATDTQYF
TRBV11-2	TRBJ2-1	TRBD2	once	CASSPDGLAVNEQFF
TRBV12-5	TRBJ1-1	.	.	CASGLVLGRNTEAFF
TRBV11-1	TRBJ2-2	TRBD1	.	CASSLDRVNTGELFF
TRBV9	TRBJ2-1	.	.	CASSVQGSYNEQFF
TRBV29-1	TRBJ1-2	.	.	CSYQEASYGYTF
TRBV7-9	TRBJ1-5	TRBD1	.	CASSLDRGPNQPQHF
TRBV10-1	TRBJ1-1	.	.	CASSESKGVGTEAFF
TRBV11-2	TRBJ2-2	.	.	CASSPTGVPGGELFF